The rows below give T cell receptor beta chains drawn from one sample of a study of cytomegalovirus exposure and HLA in healthy donors. Only in-frame clones appear in the TCRdb table, and some are missing; sequencing was by immunoSEQ multiplex PCR. There are around 300,000 clones in the sample; 86% occur only once, and 1% lies in the top ten. The sequenced sample consisted of PBMCs. The source is a woman younger than 30 in good health and CMV-seronegative. Both conserved end residues are part of each CDR3. Fields, in order: D gene, J gene, V gene, clone size, CDR3 length, CDR3 protein, CDR3 DNA. The D gene is left open where the match is weak. Rows give clone size only sometimes, using once, few, many, or a class for an expanded clone.

NA | TRBJ2-7 | TRBV2 | NA | 13 | CASKGRSTYEQYF | TGTGCCAGCAAGGGGCGCTCAACCTACGAGCAGTACTTC
NA | TRBJ2-4 | TRBV9 | NA | 15 | CASSPPGTSKNIQYF | TGTGCCAGCAGCCCGCCCGGGACAAGCAAAAACATTCAGTACTTC
TRBD1 | TRBJ1-3 | TRBV5-1 | NA | 15 | CASSTHGQGSNTIYF | TGCGCCAGCAGCACCCATGGACAGGGCTCAAACACCATATATTTT
TRBD1 | TRBJ1-2 | TRBV7-2 | NA | 17 | CASSLVGTGSLVDGYTF | TGTGCCAGCAGCTTAGTCGGGACAGGGTCCCTAGTTGATGGCTACACCTTC
NA | TRBJ1-2 | TRBV9 | NA | 14 | CASSATGSWYGYTF | TGTGCCAGCAGCGCTACAGGGTCATGGTATGGCTACACCTTC
NA | TRBJ2-1 | TRBV6-5 | NA | 12 | CASSYPGNEQFF | TGTGCCAGCAGTTACCCGGGCAATGAGCAGTTCTTC
TRBD1 | TRBJ2-7 | TRBV19 | NA | 15 | CASSIEGTGDYEQYF | TGTGCCAGTAGTATAGAGGGGACAGGGGACTACGAGCAGTACTTC
TRBD1 | TRBJ2-3 | TRBV7-8 | NA | 15 | CASSTRDRGTGTQYF | TGTGCCAGCAGCACACGGGACAGGGGCACCGGAACGCAGTATTTT
NA | TRBJ1-4 | TRBV6-6 | NA | 16 | CASSYPPIATNEKLFF | TGTGCCAGCAGTTACCCCCCTATTGCAACTAATGAAAAACTGTTTTTT
NA | TRBJ1-1 | TRBV4-3 | NA | 15 | CASSQVGTRNTEAFF | TGCGCCAGCAGCCAAGTTGGGACACGGAACACTGAAGCTTTCTTT
NA | TRBJ1-5 | TRBV27 | NA | 14 | CASSLASGNQPQHF | TGTGCCAGCAGTTTAGCCTCCGGGAATCAGCCCCAGCATTTT
TRBD2 | TRBJ2-2 | TRBV9 | NA | 17 | CASSVERSGIDTGELFF | TGTGCCAGCAGCGTAGAGCGAAGCGGGATAGACACCGGGGAGCTGTTTTTT
NA | TRBJ1-3 | TRBV29-1 | NA | 12 | CSVEAGGNTIYF | TGCAGCGTTGAGGCGGGTGGAAACACCATATATTTT
TRBD2 | TRBJ2-5 | TRBV19 | NA | 16 | CASSRTSGGLQETQYF | TGTGCCAGTAGTCGGACTAGCGGGGGCCTGCAAGAGACCCAGTACTTC
NA | TRBJ1-2 | TRBV7-8 | once | 16 | CASSPRAGTRHYGYTF | TGTGCCAGCAGCCCTCGGGCAGGGACAAGGCACTATGGCTACACCTTC
TRBD2 | TRBJ2-7 | TRBV6-6 | NA | 16 | CASLESPGLAGVEQYF | TGTGCCAGCCTTGAATCCCCGGGACTAGCGGGAGTAGAGCAGTACTTC
TRBD1 | TRBJ1-2 | TRBV5-1 | once | 15 | CASSLSTDRGNGYTF | TGCGCCAGCAGCTTGTCTACGGACAGGGGAAACGGCTACACCTTC
TRBD2 | TRBJ2-5 | TRBV29-1 | NA | 12 | CSGTSLQETQYF | TGCAGCGGGACTAGCCTTCAAGAGACCCAGTACTTC
NA | TRBJ1-1 | TRBV2 | once | 13 | CASTYDGATEAFF | TGTGCCAGCACTTATGACGGAGCCACTGAAGCTTTCTTT
NA | TRBJ2-7 | TRBV5-1 | NA | 16 | CASSPARTANSYEQYF | TGCGCCAGCAGCCCGGCCAGGACAGCCAACTCCTACGAGCAGTACTTC
NA | TRBJ1-5 | TRBV6-6 | once | 16 | CASSSQGVPSNQPQHF | TGTGCCAGCAGTTCCCAGGGTGTTCCGAGCAATCAGCCCCAGCATTTT
NA | TRBJ1-5 | TRBV6-1 | NA | 13 | CASNRGSNQPQHF | TGTGCCAGCAACCGGGGTAGCAATCAGCCCCAGCATTTT
TRBD1 | TRBJ1-1 | TRBV9 | NA | 15 | CASSVTGGENTEAFF | TGTGCCAGCAGCGTCACAGGGGGCGAGAACACTGAAGCTTTCTTT
TRBD1 | TRBJ2-7 | TRBV19 | NA | 13 | CASSRQGEGEQYF | TGTGCCAGTAGTCGACAGGGGGAGGGCGAGCAGTACTTC
NA | TRBJ1-4 | TRBV6-6 | NA | 16 | CASSYGRGRGNEKLFF | TGTGCCAGCAGTTACGGCAGGGGACGGGGTAATGAAAAACTGTTTTTT
TRBD1 | TRBJ2-7 | TRBV7-7 | NA | 15 | CASRGTGGALYEQYF | TGTGCTAGCAGGGGGACAGGGGGGGCCCTCTACGAGCAGTACTTC
TRBD2 | TRBJ2-3 | TRBV7-3 | NA | 15 | CASSTLAGSTDTQYF | TGTGCCAGCAGCACACTAGCGGGGTCCACAGATACGCAGTATTTT